This T cell receptor beta chain was profiled in a study of cytomegalovirus exposure and HLA in healthy donors. Findings and caveats of the study: The likely origin of a cluster of highly shared sequence variants was a sequencing artifact. What a later analysis reportedly showed was that an Asian-associated ancestry cluster had fewer N-insertions than the roughly 700-donor mean. Earlier findings revealed that most TCR beta V segments proved productive either about 90% or about 30% of the time. Later analysis identified several of the most significant clusters that appeared linked to common viral pathogens.

As for this clone: Its antigen is currently unknown.

The CDR3 has 15 amino acids. The germline CDR1 and CDR2 sequences are LGHNA and YSLEER. V shed 0 bases and J shed 8 bases, with 11 bases lying between them. The PCR used 60 Vbeta and 13 Jbeta primers. Method: immunoSEQ multiplex PCR; TCRdb's copy keeps in-frame clones and lacks some. The table includes under 200,000 clones, around 84% detected once. The receptor comes from a man between 18 and 35 years old in good health and CMV-seronegative. This chain uses TRBV4-3 with TRBJ1-6; D unresolved. Specimen: PBMCs. Here the CDR3 DNA reads TGCGCCAGCAGCCAAGAAGTCAACAGCTATTCACCCCTCCACTTT. Its protein product is CASSQEVNSYSPLHF.